This TCR beta chain was found in a study of blood T cell repertoires in COVID-19. Two negative PCRs, clearance, or symptom resolution had been documented for recovered Cohort 3 donors. Germline CDR1 reads SGHRS; CDR2 reads YFSETQ. V was cut by 0 bases and J by 1 base, with 11 bases left in between. The CDR3 is made up of 15 amino acids. Clones were read by immunoSEQ multiplex PCR, and TCRdb kept only the in-frame ones, dropping some. The sample lists hundreds of thousands of clones, 85% to 90% occurring once. The chain carries TRBV5-1 and TRBJ2-7; D is perhaps TRBD2 (6 bases). The receptor's source is a man between 18 and 29 years old who had recovered from COVID-19. Sequenced input: PBMCs or T cells enriched from blood (not recorded which). The CDR3 spells CASSLVEGASYEQYF. CDR3 DNA sequence: TGCGCCAGCAGCTTGGTGGAGGGCGCTTCCTACGAGCAGTACTTC. The full variable domain, in which reference TRBV5-1 and TRBJ2-7 provide the parts outside the CDR3, is KAGVTQTPRYLIKTRGQQVTLSCSPISGHRSVSWYQQTPGQGLQFLFEYFSETQRNKGNFPGRFSGRQFSNSRSEMNVSTLELGDSALYLCASSLVEGASYEQYFGPGTRLTVT.